One and the same sample provided the 8 T cell receptor beta chains below, sequenced in a study of vaccination and CD4 T cells after COVID-19. Their specific antigens are unknown. The Oncomine TCR Beta short-read assay sequenced DNA from cultured CD4+ T cells. TCRdb fed the PCR reads into MiXCR, producing one record per CDR3 protein. The sample lists fewer than 13,000 distinct CDR3 sequences, 25% to 40% occurring once. As to treatment: approximately nine-day PBMC culture with coronavirus spike peptide pools or control peptides (ViraFEST assay). The material sequenced was CD4+ T cells from blood, cultured in vitro. Receptors were obtained from a human donor who had recovered from COVID-19.

The V and J genes are TRBV29-1 and TRBJ1-1; TRBD1 matches 8 bases. Germline V CDR1 and CDR2: SQVTM, ANQGSEA. After removal of 6 bases from V and 1 base from J, the junction contained 7 bases not matched to a gene. The CDR3 contains 14 residues. The CDR3 spells CSVGLTGANTEAFF. CDR3 nucleotide sequence: TGCAGCGTCGGACTGACAGGGGCGAACACTGAAGCTTTCTTT.

This clonotype occurred a few times. This rearrangement joins TRBV7-8 to TRBJ1-1; 7 bases are a match to TRBD1. CDR3 length: 15 residues. The J segment lost 0 bases and the V segment lost 2 bases, leaving 3 bases of the junction unmatched. Germline V gene lookup returns CDR1 SGHVS and CDR2 FQNEAQ. The CDR3 region is CASSLLGTVNTEAFF. As DNA, the CDR3 is TGTGCCAGCAGCTTATTAGGGACAGTGAACACTGAAGCTTTCTTT. Full variable domain (remainder filled in from reference TRBV7-8 and TRBJ1-1): GAGVSQSPRYKVAKRGQDVALRCDPISGHVSLFWYQQALGQGPEFLTYFQNEAQLDKSGLPSDRFFAERPEGSVSTLKIQRTQQEDSAVYLCASSLLGTVNTEAFFGQGTRLTVV.

The rearrangement joins TRBV5-8 to TRBJ2-1; D gene uncertain. Germline CDR1 reads SGHTS; CDR2 reads YDEGEE. Trimming shortened V by 0 bases and J by 4 bases, and 5 bases separated the two germline ends. The CDR3 sequence is 13 residues long. CDR3 sequence (DNA): TGTGCCAGCAGCTTGGACATGTACAATGAGCAGTTCTTC. Translation gives CASSLDMYNEQFF.

The rearrangement joins TRBV3-1 to TRBJ1-2, with D unclear. The CDR3 runs 15 residues. Trimming took 0 bases from V and 4 from J, leaving 12 bases between them. Germline CDR1 and CDR2: LGHDT and YNNKEL (reference sequence). The CDR3 region is CASSQDHAAFYGYTF. Here the CDR3 DNA reads TGTGCCAGCAGCCAAGACCACGCAGCCTTCTATGGCTACACCTTC.

Here the CDR3 reads CAASRGSGNTIYF. The CDR3 DNA sequence: TGTGCCGCCTCAAGGGGCTCTGGAAACACCATATATTTT. The chain has TRBV6-1 and TRBJ1-3; possible D gene TRBD1, 5 bases. Deletions cut 11 bases from V and 0 bases from J, with 11 bases between. The CDR3 spans 13 residues. Germline CDR1 and CDR2: MNHNS and SASEGT.

CDR3 loop: CASSYSIPGGTQYF. The CDR3 DNA is TGTGCCAGCAGTTACTCGATTCCTGGGGGTACGCAGTATTTT. The rearrangement joins TRBV6-2 or TRBV6-3 to TRBJ2-3; tentatively, D is TRBD1 or TRBD2 (5 bases each). Trimming stripped 0 bases from V and 8 bases from J, with 12 bases between. CDR1 is MNHEY, CDR2 SVGEGT, per germline. This CDR3 has 14 amino acids.

The gene calls are TRBV20-1 and TRBJ2-7, with 12 positions matching TRBD1. CDR1 and CDR2 (germline): DFQATT, SNEGSKA (reference sequence). The V segment lost 6 bases and the J segment 5 bases; nucleotides outside the gene matches: 5. The CDR3 extends over 13 amino acids. The CDR3 bases are TGCAGTGCAGCCGGGACAGGGGGCCACGAGCAGTACTTC. Protein sequence: CSAAGTGGHEQYF.

The chain combines TRBV7-2 with TRBJ2-7; weak D call: TRBD2 (5 bases). CDR1 SGHTA and CDR2 FQGNSA come from the germline V gene. The CDR3 runs 12 residues. Between the trimmed V and J ends, which lost 2 bases and 5 bases, there was a span of 7 bases. The CDR3 DNA sequence: TGTGCCAGCAGCTTACCCGGGGACGAGCAGTACTTC. Protein sequence: CASSLPGDEQYF.